One and the same sample provided the 3 T cell receptor beta chains below, sequenced in a study of identical twins. TCRdb reprocessed the 5' RACE reads via MiXCR and lists one record per CDR3 protein. The table includes 690,000 or so distinct CDR3 sequences, over 8.5% detected once. The same sample was also used in a study of yellow fever vaccine responses in identical twins.

Sequenced material: PBMCs. These receptors were taken from a woman aged 18-29 years in good health.

This clonotype was seen more than once but under ten times. CDR3 sequence: CAWTSGSTDTQYF. CDR3 in DNA: TGTGCCTGGACTAGCGGTAGCACAGATACGCAGTATTTT. This chain connects TRBV30 to TRBJ2-3; 7 positions agree with TRBD2. This CDR3 region has 13 residues. Germline V CDR1 and CDR2: GTSNPN, SVGIG (reference sequence). V lost 4 bases to trimming and J lost 0 bases; unmatched junction nucleotides: 1.

This clonotype was seen a few times. The CDR3 is CASSLVGVGLSGANVLTF. CDR3 nucleotides: TGTGCCAGCAGCTTAGTGGGCGTGGGGCTTTCTGGGGCCAACGTCCTGACTTTC. V usage is TRBV11-1 and J usage is TRBJ2-6; TRBD1 is a possible D gene (5 bases). The CDR3 extends over 18 amino acids. Trimming stripped 1 base from V and 1 base from J, with 14 bases between. Per germline, CDR1 SGHAT and CDR2 FQDESV (reference sequence).

The table lists this clonotype with a few counts. V gene TRBV6-5 combines with J gene TRBJ2-1; TRBD1 agrees at 8 bases. CDR3 size: 14 residues. Per germline, CDR1 MNHEY and CDR2 SVGAGI. V lost 4 bases, J lost 3 bases, and 2 bases stayed unmatched. CDR3 in amino acids: CASSSQGGYNEQFF. The CDR3 DNA is TGTGCCAGCAGTTCACAGGGGGGCTACAATGAGCAGTTCTTC.